This is a list of T cell receptor beta chains from one sample in a study of CD8+ T cells in alopecia areata. Generated by immunoSEQ multiplex PCR, the TCRdb table keeps only in-frame clones and is missing some. The table has roughly 200,000 clones, approximately 53% seen once; the top ten hold around 5.1%. Sequencing used CD8+ T cells sorted from blood. Source of these receptors: a human donor in good health. CDR3s include the opening cysteine and the closing phenylalanine or tryptophan. A D gene is named only where the DNA matches it firmly. Size values are once, few and many counts, or a class for expanded clones, and some rows have none.

J gene: TRBJ2-7; D gene: -; V gene: TRBV9; clone size: few; CDR3 DNA: TGTGCCAGCAGCTTACAGCCTGGGGACGAGCAGTACTTC; CDR3 protein: CASSLQPGDEQYF
J gene: TRBJ1-4; D gene: -; V gene: TRBV15; clone size: -; CDR3 DNA: TGTGCCACCAGCAGAGATGCCAGCGAGGTAAAACTGTTTTTT; CDR3 protein: CATSRDASEVKLFF
J gene: TRBJ1-2; D gene: TRBD1; V gene: TRBV29-1; clone size: -; CDR3 DNA: TGCAGCGTTGAAGCGGGGACAGGGGACTATGGCTACACCTTC; CDR3 protein: CSVEAGTGDYGYTF
J gene: TRBJ2-3; D gene: TRBD2; V gene: TRBV14; clone size: -; CDR3 DNA: TGTGCCAGCAGCCAAGATGGCCGGAGAGCGGGGGGCACAGATACGCAGTATTTT; CDR3 protein: CASSQDGRRAGGTDTQYF
J gene: TRBJ1-2; D gene: -; V gene: TRBV27; clone size: -; CDR3 DNA: TGTGCCAGCAGTTTACAGGGTGGCTATGGCTACACCTTC; CDR3 protein: CASSLQGGYGYTF
J gene: TRBJ2-1; D gene: TRBD1; V gene: TRBV19; clone size: few; CDR3 DNA: TGTGCCTCACGGCGGGACAGGGTCAATGAGCAGTTCTTC; CDR3 protein: CASRRDRVNEQFF
J gene: TRBJ2-7; D gene: -; V gene: TRBV14; clone size: few; CDR3 DNA: TGTGCCAGCAGCCTGGGACGGGGAGCCTACGAGCAGTACTTC; CDR3 protein: CASSLGRGAYEQYF
J gene: TRBJ1-4; D gene: -; V gene: TRBV29-1; clone size: -; CDR3 DNA: TGCAGCGCCAAGACAGTGGCAACTAATGAAAAACTGTTTTTT; CDR3 protein: CSAKTVATNEKLFF
J gene: TRBJ2-5; D gene: TRBD2; V gene: TRBV5-1; clone size: few; CDR3 DNA: TGCGCCAGCAGCCCGGGAGGTGCTTGGGAGACCCAGTACTTC; CDR3 protein: CASSPGGAWETQYF
J gene: TRBJ2-1; D gene: TRBD1; V gene: TRBV25-1; clone size: -; CDR3 DNA: TGTGCCAGCAGTGACCATGGGACAGGGAATGAGCAGTTCTTC; CDR3 protein: CASSDHGTGNEQFF
J gene: TRBJ2-5; D gene: -; V gene: TRBV7-3; clone size: -; CDR3 DNA: TGTGCCAGCAGCCCATCCGGAAGGGATCAAGAGACCCAGTACTTC; CDR3 protein: CASSPSGRDQETQYF
J gene: TRBJ1-1; D gene: -; V gene: TRBV7-8; clone size: few; CDR3 DNA: TGTGCCAGCAGCTTAGCGGAGGCGACGAACACTGAAGCTTTCTTT; CDR3 protein: CASSLAEATNTEAFF
J gene: TRBJ2-5; D gene: TRBD2; V gene: TRBV2; clone size: -; CDR3 DNA: TGTGCCAGCATCCCTACGCGGGGGGCGTCAGTCGAGACCCAGTACTTC; CDR3 protein: CASIPTRGASVETQYF
J gene: TRBJ2-3; D gene: -; V gene: TRBV5-1; clone size: -; CDR3 DNA: TGCGCCAGCAGCGTACAGGGATGGCCCCGGACGCAGTATTTT; CDR3 protein: CASSVQGWPRTQYF
J gene: TRBJ1-1; D gene: TRBD1; V gene: TRBV7-9; clone size: -; CDR3 DNA: TGTGCCAGCAGCTCGGAAACGGACAGGCGGAACCCAGGACACACTGAAGCTTTCTTT; CDR3 protein: CASSSETDRRNPGHTEAFF
J gene: TRBJ1-1; D gene: -; V gene: TRBV4-1; clone size: -; CDR3 DNA: TGCGCCAGCAGCCGATTGACGGACACTGAAGCTTTCTTT; CDR3 protein: CASSRLTDTEAFF
J gene: TRBJ1-1; D gene: -; V gene: TRBV11-2; clone size: -; CDR3 DNA: TGTGCCAGCAGCCTTCCGACGAACACTGAAGCTTTCTTT; CDR3 protein: CASSLPTNTEAFF
J gene: TRBJ2-7; D gene: -; V gene: TRBV4-1; clone size: -; CDR3 DNA: TGCGCCAGCAGCCAATCTATAGGGTCCGTCTACGAGCAGTACTTC; CDR3 protein: CASSQSIGSVYEQYF
J gene: TRBJ1-1; D gene: TRBD1; V gene: TRBV30; clone size: -; CDR3 DNA: TGTGCCTGGAGTACCGGGACAGGCATGAACACTGAAGCTTTCTTT; CDR3 protein: CAWSTGTGMNTEAFF
J gene: TRBJ2-3; D gene: -; V gene: TRBV7-6; clone size: -; CDR3 DNA: TGTGCCAGCAGCTTAGACATCGGGGGCACAGATACGCAGTATTTT; CDR3 protein: CASSLDIGGTDTQYF
J gene: TRBJ1-2; D gene: TRBD1; V gene: TRBV6-5; clone size: few; CDR3 DNA: TGTGCCAGCAGTTATTCGAACGGACAGGGGGGCACCTTC; CDR3 protein: CASSYSNGQGGTF